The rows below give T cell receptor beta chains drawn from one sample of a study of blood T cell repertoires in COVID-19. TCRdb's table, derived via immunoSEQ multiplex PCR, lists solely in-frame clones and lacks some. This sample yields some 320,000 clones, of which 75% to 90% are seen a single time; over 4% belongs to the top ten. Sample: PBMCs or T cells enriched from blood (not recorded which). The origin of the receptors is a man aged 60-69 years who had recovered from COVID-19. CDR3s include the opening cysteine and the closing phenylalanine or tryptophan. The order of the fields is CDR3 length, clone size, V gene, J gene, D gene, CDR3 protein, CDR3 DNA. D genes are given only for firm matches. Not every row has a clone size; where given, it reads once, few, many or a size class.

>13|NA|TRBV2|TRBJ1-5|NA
CASSREVNQPQHF
TGTGCCAGCAGCCGCGAGGTCAATCAGCCCCAGCATTTT
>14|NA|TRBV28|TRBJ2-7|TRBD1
CASRGTGSSYEQYF
TGTGCCAGCAGAGGGACAGGTTCCTCCTACGAGCAGTACTTC
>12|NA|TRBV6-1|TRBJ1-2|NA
CASSEAPGGYTF
TGTGCCAGCAGTGAAGCCCCGGGTGGCTACACCTTC
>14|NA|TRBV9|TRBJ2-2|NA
CASSVVQNTGELFF
TGTGCCAGCAGCGTAGTTCAGAACACCGGGGAGCTGTTTTTT
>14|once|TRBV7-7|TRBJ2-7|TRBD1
CASSLGQGEYEQYF
TGTGCTAGCAGCTTAGGACAGGGGGAATACGAGCAGTACTTC
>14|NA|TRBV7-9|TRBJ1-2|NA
CASSSSGAAYGYTF
TGTGCCAGCAGCTCTAGCGGAGCCGCTTATGGCTACACCTTC
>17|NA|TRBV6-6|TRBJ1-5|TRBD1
CASSQNPGQGARQPQHF
TGTGCCAGCAGTCAAAACCCGGGACAGGGTGCGAGGCAGCCCCAGCATTTT
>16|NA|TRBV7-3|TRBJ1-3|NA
CASSFGGPHSGNTIYF
TGTGCCAGCAGCTTCGGGGGGCCCCACTCTGGAAACACCATATATTTT
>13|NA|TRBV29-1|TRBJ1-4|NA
CSVGLRGGEKLFF
TGCAGCGTTGGTTTAAGGGGTGGGGAAAAACTGTTTTTT
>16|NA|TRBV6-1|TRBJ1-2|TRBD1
CASIEGGTGGNYGYTF
TGTGCCAGCATTGAAGGGGGGACAGGGGGGAACTATGGCTACACCTTC
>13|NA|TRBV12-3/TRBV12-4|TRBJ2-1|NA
CASSSTGFYEQFF
TGTGCCAGCAGTTCTACAGGGTTCTATGAGCAGTTCTTC
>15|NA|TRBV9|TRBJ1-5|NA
CASSVGAADNQPQHF
TGTGCCAGCAGCGTAGGGGCAGCTGACAATCAGCCCCAGCATTTT
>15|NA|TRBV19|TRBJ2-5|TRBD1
CASSAGTGSRETQYF
TGTGCCAGTAGTGCCGGGACAGGGTCTCGGGAGACCCAGTACTTC
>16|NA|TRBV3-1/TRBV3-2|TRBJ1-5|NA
CASSQGGRVYGQPQHF
TGTGCCAGCAGCCAAGGGGGCAGGGTTTACGGTCAGCCCCAGCATTTT
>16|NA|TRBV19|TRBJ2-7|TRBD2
CASSPWRIAGAYEQYF
TGTGCCAGTAGTCCCTGGAGAATAGCGGGGGCCTACGAGCAGTACTTC
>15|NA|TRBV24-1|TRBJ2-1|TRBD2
CATSVKREPAKEQFF
TGTGCCACCAGTGTCAAGCGGGAGCCCGCAAAAGAGCAGTTCTTC